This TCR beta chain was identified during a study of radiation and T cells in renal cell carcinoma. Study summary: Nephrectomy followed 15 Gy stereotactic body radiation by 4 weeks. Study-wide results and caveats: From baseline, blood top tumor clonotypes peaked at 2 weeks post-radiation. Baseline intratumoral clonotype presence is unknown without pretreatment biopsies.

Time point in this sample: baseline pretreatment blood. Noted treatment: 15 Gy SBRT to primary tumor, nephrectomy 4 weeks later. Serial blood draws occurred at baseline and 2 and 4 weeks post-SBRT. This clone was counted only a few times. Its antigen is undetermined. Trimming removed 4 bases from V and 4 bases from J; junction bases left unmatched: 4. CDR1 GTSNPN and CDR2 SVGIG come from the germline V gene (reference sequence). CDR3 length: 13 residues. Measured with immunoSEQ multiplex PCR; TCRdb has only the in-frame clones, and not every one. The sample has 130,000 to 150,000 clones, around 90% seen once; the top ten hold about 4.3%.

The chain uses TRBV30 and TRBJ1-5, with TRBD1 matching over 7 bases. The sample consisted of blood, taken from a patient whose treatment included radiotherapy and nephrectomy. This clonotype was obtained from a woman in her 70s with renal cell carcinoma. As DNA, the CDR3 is TGTGCCTGGAACCCACAGGGGAATCAGCCCCAGCATTTT. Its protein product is CAWNPQGNQPQHF.